Following are 18 T cell receptor beta chains from one sample sequenced in a study of blood T cell repertoires in COVID-19. Clones were sequenced by immunoSEQ multiplex PCR, and TCRdb holds only the in-frame ones, with some missing. The data contain about 440,000 clones, about 87% of them singletons. The specimen sequenced was peripheral blood. The receptors derive from a woman in her forties or fifties with COVID-19, enrolled during active disease.

The rearrangement joins TRBV4-2 to TRBJ2-3; TRBD2 agrees at 9 bases. This CDR3 contains 18 residues. Germline V lookup: CDR1 LGHNA, CDR2 YNFKEQ. V lost 3 bases to trimming and J lost 0 bases; unmatched junction nucleotides: 10. In DNA, the CDR3 is TGTGCCAGCAGCCAGGCTTACTTGCTAGCGGGGAGCACAGATACGCAGTATTTT. Translating gives CASSQAYLLAGSTDTQYF.

The chain is built from TRBV2 and TRBJ2-1; 10 nucleotides line up with TRBD1. CDR1 SNHLY and CDR2 FYNNEI come from the germline V gene. The CDR3 runs 15 residues. Trimming cost V 4 bases and J 8 bases; bases outside gene matches: 8. The CDR3 loop reads CASSVRTGGGDEQFF. CDR3 DNA sequence: TGTGCCAGCAGTGTGCGGACAGGGGGAGGCGATGAGCAGTTCTTC.

Worth noting for this clone: The same CDR3 also results from other DNA sequences found in this sample. The chain carries TRBV29-1 and TRBJ2-3, with 9 bases aligning to TRBD2. The germline V gene encodes CDR1 SQVTM and CDR2 ANQGSEA. The V segment lost 0 bases and the J segment 0 bases; nucleotides outside the gene matches: 1. This CDR3 comprises 15 residues. The CDR3 spells CSVEDSGGSTDTQYF. CDR3 bases: TGCAGCGTTGAAGATAGCGGGGGAAGCACAGATACGCAGTATTTT.

The chain is built from TRBV5-1 and TRBJ2-5, with D possibly being TRBD2 (5 bases). This CDR3 has 14 amino acids. The V end lost 1 base, the J end lost 5 bases, and 12 bases lay between the germline ends. Germline V gene data show CDR1 as SGHRS and CDR2 as YFSETQ. CDR3: CASSLIGSGETQYF. For the CDR3, the DNA is TGCGCCAGCAGCTTGATCGGCTCGGGGGAGACCCAGTACTTC.

This chain joins TRBV3-1 (or the pseudogene TRBV3-2) and TRBJ1-6; maybe TRBD1 (5 bases). Trimming left V 0 bases short and J 8 bases short, with 20 bases between. The CDR3 extends over 18 amino acids. Germline V CDR1 and CDR2: LGHDT, YNNKEL (reference sequence). This chain's CDR3 is CASSQDTVGLGYHSPLHF. CDR3 coding DNA: TGTGCCAGCAGCCAAGACACAGTGGGGCTGGGGTATCATTCACCCCTCCACTTT.

J is TRBJ2-7 and V is TRBV11-3; possible D gene TRBD1, 5 bases. The CDR3 sequence is 13 residues long. Trimming took off 5 bases at V and 1 base at J, with 9 bases between the two ends. Germline assignment: CDR1 SGHNT and CDR2 YENEEA. This chain's CDR3 is CASSPDSSYEQYF. CDR3 nucleotides: TGTGCCAGCAGCCCCGACAGTTCCTACGAGCAGTACTTC.

The chain has TRBV19 and TRBJ1-1; 11 bases line up with TRBD1. The CDR3 runs to 15 residues. V gave up 5 bases and J gave up 11 bases; unmatched junction bases: 13. CDR1 is LNHDA, CDR2 SQIVND, per germline (reference sequence). CDR3 sequence: CASSHTFADRGHAFF. For the CDR3, the DNA is TGTGCCAGTAGTCATACCTTTGCGGACAGGGGGCATGCTTTCTTT.

V is TRBV5-1 and J is TRBJ2-3; TRBD2 agrees at 16 bases. The CDR3 is 19 residues long. The trim removed 3 bases at V and 3 bases at J, leaving 10 bases unmatched. CDR1 is SGHRS and CDR2 is YFSETQ in the germline V gene. CDR3 DNA sequence: TGCGCCAGCAGCTCGAGGGGACTAGCGGGGGGGCCAAGAACAGATACGCAGTATTTT. Encoded protein: CASSSRGLAGGPRTDTQYF.

This sequence joins TRBV6-1 and TRBJ1-2, with 9 positions matching TRBD1. The CDR3 is 15 residues long. In germline, CDR1 is MNHNS, CDR2 SASEGT. After removal of 1 base from V and 5 bases from J, the junction contained 5 bases not matched to a gene. In DNA form, the CDR3 reads TGTGCCAGCAGTGAAGAAGCCGGGACAGGGTATGGCTACACCTTC. Translated, it gives CASSEEAGTGYGYTF.

The CDR3 DNA reads TGTGCCAGCAGCCAAGGGGGGCTCTCCTACGAGCAGTACTTC. The encoded protein is CASSQGGLSYEQYF. The V call is TRBV3-1 (or the pseudogene TRBV3-2), the J call TRBJ2-7, with a possible D match to TRBD1 (6 bases). There are 14 residues in the CDR3. The V gene lost 1 base and the J gene lost 0 bases, with 7 bases spanning the gap. The germline CDR1 and CDR2 sequences are LGHDT and YNNKEL (reference sequence).

This chain uses TRBV7-9 with TRBJ2-7, with D possibly TRBD1 on 6 matching bases. The germline V and J ends were trimmed by 5 bases and 0 bases, with 11 bases remaining between them. The CDR3 length is 14 residues. Germline lookup yields CDR1 SEHNR and CDR2 FQNEAQ (reference sequence). The CDR3 sequence is CASSPRGDSYEQYF. The CDR3 DNA sequence: TGTGCCAGCAGCCCCAGGGGTGACTCCTACGAGCAGTACTTC. Looking up the rest from reference TRBV7-9 and TRBJ2-7 gives the full variable domain: DTGVSQNPRHKITKRGQNVTFRCDPISEHNRLYWYRQTLGQGPEFLTYFQNEAQLEKSRLLSDRFSAERPKGSFSTLEIQRTEQGDSAMYLCASSPRGDSYEQYFGPGTRLTVT.

The chain couples TRBV5-4 to TRBJ2-1; the D gene is possibly TRBD1 (6 bases). The CDR3 spans 15 residues. The V end was cut by 2 bases, the J end by 3 bases, with 12 bases between. Germline V gene lookup returns CDR1 SGHNT and CDR2 YYREEE (reference sequence). The CDR3: CASSLWGPGYNEQFF. In DNA form, the CDR3 reads TGTGCCAGCAGCTTATGGGGGCCGGGCTACAATGAGCAGTTCTTC.

V usage is TRBV30 and J usage is TRBJ2-1; no definite D call. Looked up from germline, CDR1 is GTSNPN and CDR2 is SVGIG (reference sequence). The CDR3 has 11 amino acids. Trimming took off 4 bases at V and 7 bases at J, with 8 bases between the two ends. CDR3 nucleotides: TGTGCCTGGACGGCGAGGAATGAGCAGTTCTTC. It encodes CAWTARNEQFF.

The chain employs TRBV2 and TRBJ2-3, with 7 bases matching TRBD2. The CDR3 spans 15 residues. The germline V gene encodes CDR1 SNHLY and CDR2 FYNNEI. The trim removed 0 bases at V and 6 bases at J, leaving 6 bases unmatched. The CDR3 sequence: CASSEAPLARDTQYF. CDR3 sequence (DNA): TGTGCCAGCAGTGAAGCGCCACTAGCGCGGGATACGCAGTATTTT.

The chain employs TRBV6-5 and TRBJ1-6, with D perhaps TRBD1 (6 bases). With 7 bases removed from V and 10 bases from J, the gap between germline ends came to 17 bases. The CDR3 spans 14 residues. CDR1 and CDR2 from the germline V gene are MNHEY and SVGAGI. The CDR3 region is CASTYGQLRSPLHF. The CDR3 DNA is TGTGCCAGCACCTACGGACAGCTCAGGTCACCCCTCCACTTT.

The V and J genes are TRBV30 and TRBJ1-4, with D possibly matching TRBD1 (5 bases). The CDR3 runs 16 residues. The germline CDR1 and CDR2 sequences are GTSNPN and SVGIG (reference sequence). Trimming pared 6 bases from V and 2 bases from J, leaving 19 bases between. In DNA, the CDR3 is TGTGCCTGCAGACCGGTGGACACCGATACTAATGAAAAACTGTTTTTT. The encoded protein is CACRPVDTDTNEKLFF.

This sequence joins TRBV2 and TRBJ2-6; no clear D gene. CDR1 is SNHLY, CDR2 FYNNEI, per germline. This CDR3 region has 13 residues. The V end lost 6 bases, the J end lost 4 bases, and 7 bases lay between the germline ends. Here the CDR3 reads CASSPVGANVLTF. The CDR3 DNA reads as TGTGCCAGCAGCCCCGTCGGGGCCAACGTCCTGACTTTC.

The V call is TRBV13, the J call TRBJ2-3, with D possibly being TRBD2 (5 bases). In germline, CDR1 is PRHDT, CDR2 FYEKMQ (reference sequence). V lost 0 bases, J lost 1 base, and 11 bases lay in between. The CDR3 consists of 16 residues. The CDR3, as DNA: TGTGCCAGCAGCTTAGGGTTAGCCGGGGGCACAGATACGCAGTATTTT. Its protein product is CASSLGLAGGTDTQYF.